This passage covers 4 T cell receptor beta chains from one sample sequenced in a study of neurological immune-mediated disorders. MiXCR, run by TCRdb on the 5' RACE reads, gives a single entry per CDR3 protein. This table holds under 60,000 distinct CDR3 sequences, 16% found once. The sample taken for sequencing was PBMCs. Receptors were obtained from a man aged 60 to 75 in good health.

On this clonotype: Mismatch with germline at one junction end may stem from a read error. The V gene is TRBV5-1, the J gene TRBJ1-4; D perhaps matches TRBD1 (5 bases). The CDR3 consists of 15 residues. In germline, CDR1 is SGHRS, CDR2 YFSETQ. CDR3 bases: TGCGCCAGTAGCTTGCGAGTGGGGCCTAATGAAAAACTGTTTTTT. Its translation is CASSLRVGPNEKLFF.

The table lists this clonotype with many counts. The rearrangement links TRBV6-5 to TRBJ2-3; no firm D call. The CDR3 has 13 residues. Germline lookup yields CDR1 MNHEY and CDR2 SVGAGI. The ends were cut back, 2 bases at V and 6 bases at J, with 9 bases in the middle. CDR3 DNA: TGTGCCAGCAGTTACGCGATCCAGGATACGCAGTATTTT. Its translation is CASSYAIQDTQYF.

Concerning this clonotype: Being one base from a much bigger clone, this may be a read error. The chain couples TRBV18 to TRBJ1-1; no definite D call. Germline CDR1 is KGHSH and CDR2 is LQKENI. CDR3 size: 14 residues. CDR3 sequence reads: CASSPPGGNTVAFF. Here the CDR3 DNA reads TGTGCCAGCTCACCACCTGGTGGGAACACTGTAGCTTTCTTT.

This chain links TRBV12-3 or TRBV12-4 with TRBJ1-2, with a possible D match to TRBD1 (5 bases). Trimming left V 5 bases short and J 0 bases short, with 13 bases between. The length of the CDR3 is 15 residues. CDR3: CASSLAGRANYGYTF. The CDR3 DNA sequence: TGTGCCAGCAGTCTTGCAGGCAGGGCTAACTATGGCTACACCTTC.